This entry lists 30 T cell receptor beta chains sequenced from one sample in a study of memory CD4+ T cells and cytomegalovirus serostatus. Only in-frame clones appear in the TCRdb table, and some are missing; sequencing was by immunoSEQ multiplex PCR. The table shows tens of thousands of clones, with 60% to 85% occurring only once. The sort gate was single viable CD3+CD4+CD8-CD45RO+ cells for memory CD4+ T cells. The sequencing input was memory CD4+ T cells from blood. These receptor sequences come from an adult in good health and CMV-seropositive.

The genes are TRBV27 and TRBJ1-1; weak D call: TRBD1 (5 bases). This CDR3 contains 13 residues. The V gene's germline CDR1 is MNHEY and CDR2 SMNVEV (reference sequence). Deletions cut 9 bases from V and 6 bases from J, with 17 bases between. The CDR3: CASTPWGSSEAFF. The CDR3 DNA reads TGTGCCAGTACTCCCTGGGGGTCCTCTGAAGCTTTCTTT.

The J gene is TRBJ2-7, the V gene TRBV30, with TRBD1 identical over 12 bases. Germline loops: CDR1 GTSNPN, CDR2 SVGIG (reference sequence). With 1 base clipped from V and 5 bases from J, the junction kept 3 bases outside the gene matches. CDR3 length equals 14 residues. The CDR3 spells CAWSAGQGANEQYF. DNA of the CDR3: TGTGCCTGGAGTGCGGGACAGGGGGCCAACGAGCAGTACTTC. Drawing the rest from reference TRBV30 and TRBJ2-7, the complete variable domain is SQTIHQWPATLVQPVGSPLSLECTVEGTSNPNLYWYRQAAGRGLQLLFYSVGIGQISSEVPQNLSASRPQDRQFILSSKKLLLSDSGFYLCAWSAGQGANEQYFGPGTRLTVT.

The chain combines TRBV2 with TRBJ1-1; no clear D. The germline CDR1 and CDR2 sequences are SNHLY and FYNNEI. V lost 3 bases, J lost 1 base, and 6 bases lay in between. The CDR3 sequence is 13 residues long. CDR3 loop: CASSEGWNTEAFF. The CDR3 DNA is TGTGCCAGCAGTGAGGGGTGGAACACTGAAGCTTTCTTT.

The chain is built from TRBV7-3 and TRBJ2-7, with 8 bases aligning to TRBD2. The CDR3 is 15 residues long. The germline V gene encodes CDR1 SGHTA and CDR2 FQGTGA. The V and J ends lost 0 bases and 2 bases, in that order; junction bases with no gene match: 3. For the CDR3, the DNA is TGTGCCAGCAGCTTAACGGCGGGAGGAACCTACGAGCAGTACTTC. Its translation: CASSLTAGGTYEQYF.

This chain links TRBV14 with TRBJ2-1; D might be TRBD2 (6 bases). The germline CDR1 and CDR2 sequences are SGHDN and FVKESK. This CDR3 comprises 13 residues. Trimming shortened V by 1 base and J by 7 bases, and 8 bases separated the two germline ends. CDR3 loop: CASSQGRGNEQFF. The CDR3 coding sequence is TGTGCCAGCAGCCAAGGTCGGGGGAATGAGCAGTTCTTC. The full variable domain, in which reference TRBV14 and TRBJ2-1 provide the parts outside the CDR3, is EAGVTQFPSHSVIEKGQTVTLRCDPISGHDNLYWYRRVMGKEIKFLLHFVKESKQDESGMPNNRFLAERTGGTYSTLKVQPAELEDSGVYFCASSQGRGNEQFFGPGTRLTVL.

In this sample, this clone turned up once. This chain links TRBV5-1 with TRBJ1-1, with D perhaps TRBD1 (5 bases). The CDR3 contains 14 residues. Germline CDR1 SGHRS, CDR2 YFSETQ. V was clipped by 4 bases and J by 1 base, with 11 bases between them. CDR3 DNA: TGCGCCAGCAGCACGGGACCGACGAACACTGAAGCTTTCTTT. This gives the protein CASSTGPTNTEAFF.

The table lists this clone with a few counts. The V and J genes are TRBV5-1 and TRBJ1-2; D call uncertain. Looked up from germline, CDR1 is SGHRS and CDR2 is YFSETQ. CDR3 length: 13 residues. The V gene lost 0 bases and the J gene lost 7 bases, with 10 bases spanning the gap. As DNA, the CDR3 is TGCGCCAGCAGCTTGGCGGCAGAGAGTGGCTACACCTTC. Translated: CASSLAAESGYTF. Filled out from reference TRBV5-1 and TRBJ1-2, the complete variable domain reads KAGVTQTPRYLIKTRGQQVTLSCSPISGHRSVSWYQQTPGQGLQFLFEYFSETQRNKGNFPGRFSGRQFSNSRSEMNVSTLELGDSALYLCASSLAAESGYTFGSGTRLTVV.

This clone was counted a few times. The chain links TRBV11-1 to TRBJ2-3; D possibly corresponds to TRBD1 (6 bases). Germline V lookup: CDR1 SGHAT, CDR2 FQDESV (reference sequence). The V end was cut by 3 bases, the J end by 0 bases, with 10 bases between. The CDR3 runs 15 residues. The CDR3 bases are TGTGCCAGCAGCTTGGCAGGGGAAAGCACAGATACGCAGTATTTT. Its translation: CASSLAGESTDTQYF.

J is TRBJ1-2 and V is TRBV11-2; no definite D call. The CDR3 is 13 residues long. Germline CDR1 SGHAT, CDR2 FQNNGV. V was cut by 5 bases and J by 3 bases, with 10 bases left in between. Here the CDR3 DNA reads TGTGCCAGCAGCCGAGAGGGCGACTATGGCTACACCTTC. As protein: CASSREGDYGYTF.

Only a few counts were recorded for this clone. The chain carries TRBV4-1 and TRBJ2-2, with a weak D call TRBD1 (6 bases). The CDR3 has 16 amino acids. The germline V gene has CDR1 MGHRA and CDR2 YSYEKL. V dropped 2 bases and J dropped 6 bases, with 16 bases sitting between them. Here the CDR3 reads CASSQRQEGASGELFF. CDR3 DNA: TGCGCCAGCAGCCAACGACAGGAAGGAGCATCCGGGGAGCTGTTTTTT.

V is TRBV28 and J is TRBJ1-2; D not certain. Trimming left V 7 bases short and J 2 bases short, with 14 bases between. Germline-derived CDR1 and CDR2 are MDHEN and SYDVKM. The length of the CDR3 is 14 residues. The CDR3 spells CASTVQPSNYGYTF. CDR3 in DNA: TGTGCCAGCACTGTTCAGCCTTCAAACTATGGCTACACCTTC.

The rearrangement uses TRBV28 and TRBJ1-2; D gene ambiguous. Deletions cut 6 bases from V and 5 bases from J, with 16 bases between. Per the germline V gene, CDR1 is MDHEN and CDR2 is SYDVKM. CDR3 length: 14 residues. The CDR3, as DNA: TGTGCCAGCAGCCCTTCCTCACGGCAGTATGGCTACACCTTC. Translated: CASSPSSRQYGYTF.

The J gene is TRBJ2-7, the V gene TRBV5-1, with D tentatively TRBD1 or TRBD2 (7 bases each). This CDR3 region has 15 residues. Trimming left V 0 bases short and J 6 bases short, with 16 bases between. The germline V gene has CDR1 SGHRS and CDR2 YFSETQ. The CDR3 sequence: CASSLARGGPPEQYF. Here the CDR3 DNA reads TGCGCCAGCAGCTTGGCCAGGGGGGGCCCCCCCGAGCAGTACTTC.

J is TRBJ1-2 and V is TRBV7-2; maybe TRBD1 (6 bases). This CDR3 is built from 15 residues. Germline CDR1 reads SGHTA; CDR2 reads FQGNSA. Deletions cut 2 bases from V and 4 bases from J, with 14 bases between. CDR3 coding DNA: TGTGCCAGCAGCTTAAGGCAGGGGCCGGTCTATGGCTACACCTTC. Protein sequence: CASSLRQGPVYGYTF. The full variable domain, completed using reference TRBV7-2 and TRBJ1-2, is GAGVSQSPSNKVTEKGKDVELRCDPISGHTALYWYRQSLGQGLEFLIYFQGNSAPDKSGLPSDRFSAERTGGSVSTLTIQRTQQEDSAVYLCASSLRQGPVYGYTFGSGTRLTVV.

This sequence joins TRBV6-1 and TRBJ2-7; 8 bases map to TRBD1. J was trimmed by 2 bases and V by 8 bases; bases with no gene match: 5. This CDR3 is built from 13 residues. The germline V gene encodes CDR1 MNHNS and CDR2 SASEGT. CDR3 residues: CASSMDRAYEQYF. CDR3 in DNA: TGTGCCAGCTCGATGGACAGGGCCTACGAGCAGTACTTC.

This clone was recorded once. The chain has TRBV4-2 and TRBJ2-7; D possibly corresponds to TRBD2 (5 bases). The CDR3 sequence is 14 residues long. The ends were cut back, 4 bases at V and 4 bases at J, with 14 bases in the middle. The germline gives CDR1 LGHNA, CDR2 YNFKEQ. The CDR3 DNA reads TGTGCCAGCAGCCGCGGTCTAGCAGAATACGAGCAGTACTTC. Residues: CASSRGLAEYEQYF.

This chain connects TRBV2 to TRBJ2-1; 10 bases are a match to TRBD2. V lost 3 bases, J lost 7 bases, and 9 bases stayed unmatched. CDR1 SNHLY and CDR2 FYNNEI come from the germline V gene. The length of the CDR3 is 16 residues. The chain's CDR3 is CASSDLLAGVSNEQFF. The CDR3 DNA is TGTGCCAGCAGTGACCTGCTAGCGGGAGTGAGTAATGAGCAGTTCTTC.

The rearrangement links TRBV19 to TRBJ2-3; TRBD2 agrees at 7 bases. Germline V gene sequence: CDR1 LNHDA, CDR2 SQIVND (reference sequence). Trimming at V came to 1 base and at J to 6 bases, leaving 10 bases not matched to a gene. The CDR3 extends over 16 amino acids. CDR3 bases: TGTGCCAGTAGTATAGGGGAGGGGACGGCTGCGGATACGCAGTATTTT. Translated: CASSIGEGTAADTQYF.

The CDR3 DNA reads as TGTGCCAGCAGCCAAGAAAGCCCGGAAAACCGCTACAATGAGCAGTTCTTC. Protein: CASSQESPENRYNEQFF. The chain joins TRBV5-4 to TRBJ2-1, with D hard to call. The CDR3 contains 17 residues. Germline lookup yields CDR1 SGHNT and CDR2 YYREEE (reference sequence). The V end was cut by 4 bases, the J end by 3 bases, with 20 bases between.

This clone was detected a few times. The chain links TRBV2 to TRBJ1-1, with unresolved D. Between the trimmed V and J ends, which lost 4 bases and 2 bases, there was a span of 14 bases. Germline V gives CDR1 SNHLY, CDR2 FYNNEI. This CDR3 is 15 amino acids long. CDR3 amino acids: CASSAEGRLNTEAFF. The CDR3, as DNA: TGTGCCAGCAGTGCGGAAGGGCGCCTCAACACTGAAGCTTTCTTT.

The CDR3 region is CASSERGTGGLIVWTQYF. CDR3 sequence (DNA): TGTGCCAGCAGTGAGCGAGGGACAGGGGGGTTAATTGTGTGGACCCAGTACTTC. The chain carries TRBV2 and TRBJ2-5, with TRBD1 identical over 11 bases. With 3 bases clipped from V and 7 bases from J, the junction kept 16 bases outside the gene matches. The CDR3 has 18 amino acids. From germline, CDR1 is SNHLY and CDR2 FYNNEI.

The rearrangement links TRBV2 to TRBJ2-7; D perhaps matches TRBD1 (6 bases). The CDR3 runs 13 residues. CDR1 SNHLY and CDR2 FYNNEI come from the germline V gene. V lost 7 bases to trimming and J lost 0 bases, with 10 bases between them. CDR3 sequence (DNA): TGTGCCAGCATGAGGGGGAGCTCCTACGAGCAGTACTTC. As protein: CASMRGSSYEQYF. Full variable domain (outside the CDR3, taken from reference TRBV2 and TRBJ2-7): EPEVTQTPSHQVTQMGQEVILRCVPISNHLYFYWYRQILGQKVEFLVSFYNNEISEKSEIFDDQFSVERPDGSNFTLKIRSTKLEDSAMYFCASMRGSSYEQYFGPGTRLTVT.

The V call is TRBV7-2, the J call TRBJ2-7; tentatively, D is TRBD1 or TRBD2 (5 bases each). The CDR3 consists of 13 residues. Germline-derived CDR1 and CDR2 are SGHTA and FQGNSA. Trimming removed 5 bases from V and 0 bases from J, with 8 bases in between. The CDR3 bases are TGTGCCAGCAGCCGAGGGGACTCCTACGAGCAGTACTTC. It translates to CASSRGDSYEQYF.

This clone was seen a few times. This sequence joins TRBV6-5 and TRBJ1-3; TRBD1 is a possible D gene (6 bases). Germline V gene data show CDR1 as MNHEY and CDR2 as SVGAGI. This CDR3 is 13 amino acids long. V dropped 6 bases and J dropped 4 bases, with 10 bases sitting between them. CDR3 in DNA: TGTGCCAGCAGGCTCACAGGGGGAAACACCATATATTTT. Translation gives CASRLTGGNTIYF.

This clone has just one count. As DNA, the CDR3 is TGTGCCAGCAGCTGGACAGGGGCGGACTATGGCTACACCTTC. This encodes CASSWTGADYGYTF. The chain employs TRBV5-6 and TRBJ1-2, with 9 bases that match TRBD1. The CDR3 spans 14 residues. J lost 3 bases, V lost 3 bases, and 3 bases had no gene match. Germline lookup yields CDR1 SGHDT and CDR2 YYEEEE.

This chain joins TRBV14 and TRBJ2-1; 7 bases map to TRBD2. Germline V CDR1 and CDR2: SGHDN, FVKESK. The V segment lost 2 bases and the J segment 9 bases; nucleotides outside the gene matches: 10. The CDR3 runs 15 residues. CDR3 bases: TGTGCCAGCAGCCAACTAAAGGGAGGGAGAGGTGAGCAGTTCTTC. Translated, it gives CASSQLKGGRGEQFF. The full variable domain, in which reference TRBV14 and TRBJ2-1 provide the parts outside the CDR3, is EAGVTQFPSHSVIEKGQTVTLRCDPISGHDNLYWYRRVMGKEIKFLLHFVKESKQDESGMPNNRFLAERTGGTYSTLKVQPAELEDSGVYFCASSQLKGGRGEQFFGPGTRLTVL.

This clone was counted only a few times. J is TRBJ1-4 and V is TRBV29-1; 9 positions match TRBD1. J gave up 7 bases and V 6 bases, and 9 bases lay outside the gene matches. Germline assignment: CDR1 SQVTM and CDR2 ANQGSEA. The CDR3 totals 14 residues. The CDR3 nucleotides read TGCAGCGTGGCTACAGGGGGCGATGGTGAAAAACTGTTTTTT. Protein sequence: CSVATGGDGEKLFF.

The V call is TRBV28, the J call TRBJ2-5, with D possibly TRBD2 on 6 matching bases. Trimming removed 2 bases from V and 1 base from J, with 17 bases in between. This CDR3 has 17 residues. From germline, CDR1 is MDHEN and CDR2 SYDVKM. The CDR3 region has the DNA TGTGCCAGCAGTTTACTACCTTTGAGGCGGGGCCAAGAGACCCAGTACTTC. Amino acids: CASSLLPLRRGQETQYF. The variable domain in full, completed from reference TRBV28 and TRBJ2-5, reads DVKVTQSSRYLVKRTGEKVFLECVQDMDHENMFWYRQDPGLGLRLIYFSYDVKMKEKGDIPEGYSVSREKKERFSLILESASTNQTSMYLCASSLLPLRRGQETQYFGPGTRLLVL.

The chain recombines TRBV19 with TRBJ1-5, with TRBD1 as a possible D gene (6 bases). The CDR3 contains 13 residues. V was pared by 5 bases and J by 7 bases, with 12 bases between. CDR1 is LNHDA and CDR2 is SQIVND in the germline V gene (reference sequence). CDR3 sequence: CASSPGARQPQHF. The CDR3 nucleotides read TGTGCCAGTAGTCCGGGGGCCCGACAGCCCCAGCATTTT.

This clone occurred once. This chain uses TRBV11-2 with TRBJ2-1, with 8 bases aligning to TRBD2. Per germline, CDR1 SGHAT and CDR2 FQNNGV. The trim removed 8 bases at V and 10 bases at J, leaving 10 bases unmatched. The CDR3 length is 13 residues. Here the CDR3 DNA reads TGTGCCAGCGGACAAGCGGGAGTAAGGGAGCAGTTCTTC. It yields the protein CASGQAGVREQFF.